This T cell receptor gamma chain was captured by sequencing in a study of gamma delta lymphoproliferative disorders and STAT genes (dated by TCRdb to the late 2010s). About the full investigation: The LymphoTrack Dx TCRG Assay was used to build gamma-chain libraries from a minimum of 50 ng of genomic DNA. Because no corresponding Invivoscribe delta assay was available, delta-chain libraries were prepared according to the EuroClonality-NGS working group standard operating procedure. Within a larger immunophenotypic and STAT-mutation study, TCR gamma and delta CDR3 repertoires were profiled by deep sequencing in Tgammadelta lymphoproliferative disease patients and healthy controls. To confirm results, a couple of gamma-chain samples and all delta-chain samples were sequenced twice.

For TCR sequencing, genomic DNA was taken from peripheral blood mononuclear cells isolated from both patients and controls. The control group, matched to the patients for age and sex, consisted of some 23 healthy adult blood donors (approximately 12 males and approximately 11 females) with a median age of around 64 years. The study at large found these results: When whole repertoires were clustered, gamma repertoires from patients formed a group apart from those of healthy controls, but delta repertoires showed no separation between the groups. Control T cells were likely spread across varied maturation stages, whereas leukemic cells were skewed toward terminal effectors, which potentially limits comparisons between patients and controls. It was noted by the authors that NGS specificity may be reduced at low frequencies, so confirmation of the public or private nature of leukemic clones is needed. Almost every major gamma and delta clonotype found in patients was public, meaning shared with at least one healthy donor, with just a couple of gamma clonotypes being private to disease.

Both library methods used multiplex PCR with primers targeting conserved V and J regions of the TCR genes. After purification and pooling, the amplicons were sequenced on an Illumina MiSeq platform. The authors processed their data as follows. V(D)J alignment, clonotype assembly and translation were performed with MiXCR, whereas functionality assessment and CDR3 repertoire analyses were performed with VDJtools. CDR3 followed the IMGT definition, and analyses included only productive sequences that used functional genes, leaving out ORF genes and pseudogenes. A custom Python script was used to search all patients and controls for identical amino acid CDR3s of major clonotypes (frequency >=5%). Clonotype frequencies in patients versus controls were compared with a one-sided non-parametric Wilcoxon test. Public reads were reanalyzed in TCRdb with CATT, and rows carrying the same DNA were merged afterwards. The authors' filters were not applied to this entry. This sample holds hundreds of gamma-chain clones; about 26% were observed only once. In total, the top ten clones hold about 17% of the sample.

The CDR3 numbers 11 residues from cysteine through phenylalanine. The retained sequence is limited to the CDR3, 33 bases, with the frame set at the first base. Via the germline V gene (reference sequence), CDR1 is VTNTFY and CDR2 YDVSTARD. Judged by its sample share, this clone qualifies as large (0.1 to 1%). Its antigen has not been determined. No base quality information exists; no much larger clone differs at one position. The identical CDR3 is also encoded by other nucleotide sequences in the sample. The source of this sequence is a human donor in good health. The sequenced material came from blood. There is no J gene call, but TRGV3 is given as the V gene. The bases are TGTGCCACCTGGGACACCCGGGGGCAACTCTTT. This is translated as CATWDTRGQLF.